These 22 T cell receptor beta chains were all obtained from the same sample, sequenced in a study of control samples from healthy donors and cancer patients. Profiling relied on immunoSEQ multiplex PCR, and the TCRdb table lists in-frame clones only, not all of them. The top ten hold approximately 3% of the sample, which has under 80,000 clones, 85% to 95% seen once. Sample: blood. These receptors all stem from a woman in her twenties or thirties in good health.

This chain joins TRBV27 and TRBJ1-2, with unresolved D. The V end lost 0 bases, the J end lost 6 bases, and 8 bases lay between the germline ends. The CDR3 length is 13 residues. The germline CDR1 and CDR2 sequences are MNHEY and SMNVEV (reference sequence). The CDR3 protein is CASSLSGYNGYTF. The DNA for the CDR3 is TGTGCCAGCAGTTTATCGGGGTATAATGGCTACACCTTC.

The chain has TRBV5-4 and TRBJ1-5; D gene unclear. This CDR3 is built from 13 residues. CDR1 SGHNT and CDR2 YYREEE come from the germline V gene (reference sequence). V lost 4 bases and J lost 2, with 7 bases in between. CDR3 sequence reads: CASSDTGNQPQHF. CDR3 DNA sequence: TGTGCCAGCAGCGACACAGGCAATCAGCCCCAGCATTTT.

V and J are TRBV7-8 and TRBJ1-1; the match to TRBD1 covers 9 bases. Trimming took 5 bases from V and 9 from J; bases not matched to a gene: 7. CDR1 and CDR2 (germline): SGHVS, FQNEAQ. The CDR3 contains 13 residues. The CDR3 is CASSVGTGNKAFF. The DNA of the CDR3 is TGTGCCAGCAGCGTAGGGACAGGGAACAAAGCTTTCTTT.

Only a few counts were recorded for this clone. This rearrangement joins TRBV20-1 to TRBJ1-1, with D uncertain. Per germline, CDR1 DFQATT and CDR2 SNEGSKA (reference sequence). This CDR3 spans 11 amino acids. V shed 5 bases and J shed 11 bases, with 15 bases lying between them. Here the CDR3 DNA reads TGCAGTGCTGTCGGGTGGGTGAGGGCTTTCTTT. Encoded protein: CSAVGWVRAFF.

The V gene is TRBV7-3, the J gene TRBJ2-5, with TRBD1 identical over 7 bases. V trimming: 4 bases; J trimming: 7 bases; junction bases outside the gene matches: 6. The CDR3 covers 13 residues. The germline V gene encodes CDR1 SGHTA and CDR2 FQGTGA. The CDR3 sequence: CASSSDRSGTQYF. In nucleotides, the CDR3 is TGTGCCAGCAGCTCGGACAGGTCGGGGACCCAGTACTTC.

This clone has a handful of counts. This chain joins TRBV14 and TRBJ1-6, with unresolved D. Trimming cost V 5 bases and J 6 bases, with 8 bases left between them. The CDR3 is made up of 13 amino acids. Germline V lookup: CDR1 SGHDN, CDR2 FVKESK. The CDR3 region has the DNA TGTGCCAGCAGCGGGCAGCCTAATTCACCCCTCCACTTT. Its protein is CASSGQPNSPLHF.

J is TRBJ1-5 and V is TRBV5-8; D ambiguous. V was pared by 0 bases and J by 1 base, with 5 bases between. The CDR3 is 14 residues long. Germline loops: CDR1 SGHTS, CDR2 YDEGEE. The CDR3 DNA is TGTGCCAGCAGCTTGGCCCCGAGCAATCAGCCCCAGCATTTT. Translating gives CASSLAPSNQPQHF.

The rearrangement links TRBV19 to TRBJ2-2, with TRBD1 matching 8 bases. J lost 4 bases, V lost 3 bases, and 7 bases had no gene match. The CDR3 is 16 amino acids. Germline loops: CDR1 LNHDA, CDR2 SQIVND (reference sequence). CDR3 region: CASSIGQGSRTGELFF. The CDR3 DNA follows: TGTGCCAGTAGTATCGGACAGGGAAGTCGCACCGGGGAGCTGTTTTTT.

This chain links TRBV4-2 with TRBJ2-3, with D perhaps matching TRBD2 (6 bases). The germline gives CDR1 LGHNA, CDR2 YNFKEQ. V was clipped by 0 bases and J by 1 base, with 11 bases between them. The CDR3 totals 16 residues. The CDR3 reads CASSQEGQRGTDTQYF. The CDR3, as DNA: TGTGCCAGCAGCCAAGAGGGGCAGCGGGGCACAGATACGCAGTATTTT.

The V gene is TRBV6-5, the J gene TRBJ1-2; D call uncertain. Germline V CDR1 and CDR2: MNHEY, SVGAGI. V was shortened by 0 bases and J by 4 bases, with 12 bases between the two germline ends. This CDR3 spans 15 amino acids. The CDR3 bases are TGTGCCAGCAGTTACTCGATTACGCAGACCTATGGCTACACCTTC. Encoded protein: CASSYSITQTYGYTF.

V usage is TRBV11-2 and J usage is TRBJ1-6; TRBD1 aligns across 9 bases. The CDR3 runs to 14 residues. Germline V gene sequence: CDR1 SGHAT, CDR2 FQNNGV. V lost 7 bases to trimming and J lost 6 bases; unmatched junction nucleotides: 4. This CDR3 is CASTKGQGNSPLHF. The CDR3 nucleotides read TGTGCCAGCACTAAGGGACAGGGTAATTCACCCCTCCACTTT.

This chain connects TRBV7-2 to TRBJ1-6; the match to TRBD1 covers 7 bases. After removal of 5 bases from V and 6 bases from J, the junction contained 7 bases not matched to a gene. Germline assignment: CDR1 SGHTA and CDR2 FQGNSA. This CDR3 has 15 amino acids. DNA of the CDR3: TGTGCCAGCAGCCCCGACGGACAGGTTAATTCACCCCTCCACTTT. Its protein is CASSPDGQVNSPLHF.

V gene TRBV5-1 combines with J gene TRBJ1-6; perhaps TRBD1 as D (5 bases). This CDR3 is built from 16 residues. The V end lost 0 bases, the J end lost 11 bases, and 18 bases lay between the germline ends. Germline-derived CDR1 and CDR2 are SGHRS and YFSETQ. Written as DNA, the CDR3 is TGCGCCAGCAGCTTGGGCTCAGGGCGGGCAGGCACACCCCTCCACTTT. It is translated as CASSLGSGRAGTPLHF. Based on the CDR3 plus reference TRBV5-1 and TRBJ1-6, the full variable domain is KAGVTQTPRYLIKTRGQQVTLSCSPISGHRSVSWYQQTPGQGLQFLFEYFSETQRNKGNFPGRFSGRQFSNSRSEMNVSTLELGDSALYLCASSLGSGRAGTPLHFGNGTRLTVT.

CDR3 amino acids: CGGGAGVDSGNTIYF. The CDR3 coding sequence is TGTGGCGGAGGGGCAGGGGTTGACTCTGGAAACACCATATATTTT. J is TRBJ1-3 and V is TRBV7-9, with TRBD1 as a possible D gene (6 bases). Germline CDR1 is SEHNR and CDR2 is FQNEAQ (reference sequence). There are 15 residues in the CDR3.

V and J are TRBV2 and TRBJ1-5; 7 bases are a match to TRBD1. The CDR3 has 15 residues. Germline CDR1 is SNHLY and CDR2 is FYNNEI. Trimming took 2 bases from V and 6 from J; bases not matched to a gene: 7. CDR3: CASSERTGDVQPQHF. The CDR3 region has the DNA TGTGCCAGCAGTGAAAGAACAGGGGATGTTCAGCCCCAGCATTTT.

The chain combines TRBV11-3 with TRBJ2-3; D is unclear. CDR1 and CDR2 from the germline V gene are SGHNT and YENEEA. The CDR3 is 16 residues long. The V end was cut by 1 base, the J end by 2 bases, with 13 bases between. Here the CDR3 DNA reads TGTGCCAGCAGCTTAGGACATGGCGGATTCACAGATACGCAGTATTTT. This encodes CASSLGHGGFTDTQYF. The full variable domain, with the rest looked up from reference TRBV11-3 and TRBJ2-3, is EAGVVQSPRYKIIEKKQPVAFWCNPISGHNTLYWYLQNLGQGPELLIRYENEEAVDDSQLPKDRFSAERLKGVDSTLKIQPAELGDSAVYLCASSLGHGGFTDTQYFGPGTRLTVL.

V is TRBV5-1 and J is TRBJ2-7; D might be TRBD1 (6 bases). With 5 bases removed from V and 5 bases from J, the gap between germline ends came to 20 bases. CDR1 is SGHRS and CDR2 is YFSETQ in the germline V gene. The CDR3 totals 15 residues. CDR3 nucleotide sequence: TGCGCCAGCAGGATTGAAGACAGGTCGGCACACGAGCAGTACTTC. It specifies CASRIEDRSAHEQYF.

In its sample, this clone was seen a few times. The rearrangement joins TRBV7-9 to TRBJ1-1; D is uncertain. The CDR3 spans 12 residues. Germline values: CDR1 SEHNR, CDR2 FQNEAQ (reference sequence). Between the trimmed V and J ends, which lost 6 bases and 4 bases, there was a span of 9 bases. CDR3 in DNA: TGTGCCAGCAGTCCAGGCGGCACTGAAGCTTTCTTT. Its translation: CASSPGGTEAFF.

The chain combines TRBV6-5 with TRBJ1-5; D gene uncertain. V was cut by 0 bases and J by 4 bases, with 10 bases left in between. This CDR3 contains 15 residues. The germline CDR1 and CDR2 sequences are MNHEY and SVGAGI. Here the CDR3 reads CASSYSIVSNQPQHF. The DNA of the CDR3 is TGTGCCAGCAGTTACTCGATAGTCAGTAATCAGCCCCAGCATTTT.

The rearrangement joins TRBV19 to TRBJ2-5; 7 nucleotides line up with TRBD1. The CDR3 loop spans 13 amino acids. Losses at the gene ends were 4 bases for V and 3 bases for J; bases not matched to a gene: 2. Germline CDR1 and CDR2: LNHDA and SQIVND (reference sequence). The CDR3 bases are TGTGCCAGTAGTAGAGACAGGGAAGAGACCCAGTACTTC. As protein: CASSRDREETQYF. Looking up the rest from reference TRBV19 and TRBJ2-5 gives the full variable domain: DGGITQSPKYLFRKEGQNVTLSCEQNLNHDAMYWYRQDPGQGLRLIYYSQIVNDFQKGDIAEGYSVSREKKESFPLTVTSAQKNPTAFYLCASSRDREETQYFGPGTRLLVL.

The J gene is TRBJ2-7, the V gene TRBV3-1 (or the pseudogene TRBV3-2), with D possibly called TRBD1 or TRBD2 (6 bases each). This CDR3 has 14 amino acids. Germline V gene data show CDR1 as LGHDT and CDR2 as YNNKEL (reference sequence). Trimming removed 5 bases at V and 1 base at J, with 12 bases between. The CDR3 DNA reads TGTGCCAGCAGCTTAAGGGGGGTATCCTACGAGCAGTACTTC. Its translation: CASSLRGVSYEQYF.

DNA of the CDR3: TGTGCCACCAGTGACCTGAACAGGGTGAGAGGTGGAAACACCATATATTTT. Protein sequence: CATSDLNRVRGGNTIYF. The rearrangement joins TRBV24-1 to TRBJ1-3; weak D call: TRBD1 (6 bases). Germline V gives CDR1 KGHDR, CDR2 SFDVKD. There are 17 residues in the CDR3. Trimming removed 4 bases from V and 3 bases from J, with 18 bases in between.